This T cell receptor (beta chain) was observed in a study of T cell repertoires in cytomegalovirus infection. About the research overall: Public TCR beta signatures were indicative of both CMV infection and a matching HLA type. General study results and limits: Ex vivo responses were dominated by HLA-C-restricted CMV-specific TCR beta clonotypes.

Concerning this clonotype: Its specificity is unknown.

The trim removed 5 bases at V and 6 bases at J, leaving 3 bases unmatched. This CDR3 spans 14 amino acids. A single record per CDR3 protein comes from TCRdb applying MiXCR to the reads. The sample includes 200,000 to 250,000 distinct CDR3 sequences, about 39% seen only once; the top ten take roughly three fifths. This sequence joins TRBV12-3 or TRBV12-4 and TRBJ2-1; 11 bases match TRBD2. Material: CD8+ T cells from cultured PBMCs, obtained from culture after CMV antigen stimulation. This receptor was taken from a human donor in good health (CMV status not recorded). Some clones in this sample may be carry-over from other donors' samples. In nucleotides, the CDR3 is TGTGCCAGCAGTCCCGGGACTAGCGGCAATGAGCAGTTCTTC. Protein: CASSPGTSGNEQFF.